What follows is one T cell receptor beta chain and its context. Seattle's enrolled individuals joined amid active infection and were then monitored longitudinally. This record belongs to a study of blood T cell repertoires in COVID-19. Overall study context: Spain, Italy and the United States supplied samples that represented acute and convalescent COVID-19. T cells, B-cell-depleted T cells, or PBMCs supplied cDNA or gDNA.

Authors' methods: Amplifying reference gene primers gave estimates of nucleated cell counts. Method: immunoSEQ multiplex PCR; TCRdb's copy keeps in-frame clones and lacks some. The D gene and trimming were derived from the DNA, and the V and J assignments and clone size from that table. The table has over 90,000 clones, roughly four fifths seen once. Germline V gene sequence: CDR1 LGHDT, CDR2 YNNKEL (reference sequence). The CDR3 totals 15 residues. The V and J ends lost 3 bases and 1 base, in that order; junction bases with no gene match: 1. The receptor's source is a man older than 75 with COVID-19, enrolled during active disease. The sample taken for sequencing was peripheral blood. The chain carries TRBV3-1 (or the pseudogene TRBV3-2) and TRBJ1-2; 11 bases are a match to TRBD1. The CDR3 region is CASSQGTGGNYGYTF. The CDR3 DNA follows: TGTGCCAGCAGCCAGGGGACAGGGGGTAACTATGGCTACACCTTC.